These 28 T cell receptor beta chains share one sample of origin, sequenced in a study of technical replicates of blood from a handful of donors. TCRdb keeps only in-frame clones here, not all; method: immunoSEQ multiplex PCR. The data show over 50,000 clones, about 87% seen once. Sequencing used PBMCs. The origin of the receptors is a human donor in good health. Some clones in this sample may be carry-over from other donors' samples.

V and J are TRBV10-2 and TRBJ1-2; D may be TRBD1 (5 bases). Germline V gene sequence: CDR1 WSHSY, CDR2 SAAADI. The CDR3 is 15 residues long. V lost 3 bases and J 3 bases, leaving 14 bases between the germline ends. The CDR3 bases are TGCGCCAGCAGTGACCCCGGTGGCAGGGACTATGGCTACACCTTC. This encodes CASSDPGGRDYGYTF.

The rearrangement joins TRBV7-2 to TRBJ2-7; 10 nucleotides align to TRBD1. V gave up 5 bases and J gave up 4 bases; unmatched junction bases: 8. This CDR3 region has 15 residues. Per the germline V gene, CDR1 is SGHTA and CDR2 is FQGNSA. The CDR3 DNA reads TGTGCCAGCAGCCCACGACAGGGGGCGGGGTACGAGCAGTACTTC. It yields the protein CASSPRQGAGYEQYF.

The V gene is TRBV12-5, the J gene TRBJ2-7, with D possibly being TRBD2 (6 bases). The CDR3 spans 15 residues. Germline values: CDR1 LGHNT, CDR2 FRNRAP. V lost 2 bases, J lost 4 bases, and 15 bases lay in between. The CDR3 protein is CASGLKNGGPYEQYF. CDR3 in DNA: TGTGCTAGTGGTTTGAAGAACGGGGGACCTTACGAGCAGTACTTC.

The chain uses TRBV9 and TRBJ2-4; 9 bases map to TRBD1. Trimming removed 1 base from V and 5 bases from J; junction bases left unmatched: 10. Germline V lookup: CDR1 SGDLS, CDR2 YYNGEE. The CDR3 length is 17 residues. The CDR3 DNA reads as TGTGCCAGCAGCGTATTGCCCGGGACAGGGTTCGAAAACATTCAGTACTTC. Translating gives CASSVLPGTGFENIQYF.

This chain uses TRBV5-1 with TRBJ2-2; TRBD1 agrees at 8 bases. The CDR3 runs to 15 residues. Germline loops: CDR1 SGHRS, CDR2 YFSETQ. Trimming at V came to 4 bases and at J to 4 bases, leaving 6 bases not matched to a gene. The DNA for the CDR3 is TGCGCCAGCAGCCTGCAGGGGGCGGTCACCGGGGAGCTGTTTTTT. It encodes CASSLQGAVTGELFF.

Here the CDR3 DNA reads TGTGCCTGGAGTCCCGGGTTAGCCAATGAGCAGTTCTTC. Translation gives CAWSPGLANEQFF. V and J are TRBV30 and TRBJ2-1; unclear D gene. The V end lost 2 bases, the J end lost 6 bases, and 11 bases lay between the germline ends. The CDR3 is 13 amino acids. Germline V gene lookup returns CDR1 GTSNPN and CDR2 SVGIG (reference sequence).

This chain joins TRBV9 and TRBJ2-7, with TRBD1 as a possible D gene (6 bases). CDR1 SGDLS and CDR2 YYNGEE come from the germline V gene. V was clipped by 3 bases and J by 4 bases, with 14 bases between them. CDR3 length equals 14 residues. The chain's CDR3 is CASSAGQSLYEQYF. The CDR3 nucleotides read TGTGCCAGCAGCGCAGGACAGAGCTTATACGAGCAGTACTTC.

CDR3 bases: TGTGCCAGCAGTCAACAGCAGAGCTCCTATAATTCACCCCTCCACTTT. This sequence encodes CASSQQQSSYNSPLHF. The chain is built from TRBV6-6 and TRBJ1-6; D gene ambiguous. The ends were cut back, 5 bases at V and 0 bases at J, with 11 bases in the middle. CDR1 is MNHNY and CDR2 is SVGAGI in the germline V gene (reference sequence). CDR3 length: 16 amino acids.

This clone was found once. V is TRBV10-3 and J is TRBJ1-1; D is ambiguous. Germline V gene lookup returns CDR1 ENHRY and CDR2 SYGVKD. V was trimmed by 2 bases and J by 1 base, leaving 5 bases between them. The CDR3 totals 13 residues. CDR3 amino acids: CAISENGNTEAFF. The CDR3 nucleotides read TGTGCCATCAGTGAGAACGGGAACACTGAAGCTTTCTTT.

The chain uses TRBV5-1 and TRBJ1-2; the D gene is possibly TRBD1 (6 bases). The germline V gene has CDR1 SGHRS and CDR2 YFSETQ. The V end was cut by 4 bases, the J end by 4 bases, with 14 bases between. The CDR3 loop spans 14 amino acids. The CDR3 DNA reads TGCGCCAGCAGCCCTACAGGGAAATTCTATGGCTACACCTTC. Encoded protein: CASSPTGKFYGYTF.

V and J are TRBV5-1 and TRBJ2-7; D perhaps matches TRBD1 (6 bases). This CDR3 is 13 amino acids long. Germline CDR1 and CDR2: SGHRS and YFSETQ. V lost 6 bases and J lost 6, with 16 bases in between. The CDR3, as DNA: TGCGCCAGCAACCGGGACATTGAGGGCGAGCAGTACTTC. It encodes CASNRDIEGEQYF.

This rearrangement joins TRBV6-6 to TRBJ2-7, with 7 nucleotides matching TRBD2. J was trimmed by 3 bases and V by 5 bases; bases with no gene match: 1. The germline V gene has CDR1 MNHNY and CDR2 SVGAGI (reference sequence). The CDR3 is 12 amino acids. CDR3 amino acids: CASSGRGYEQYF. The CDR3 DNA is TGTGCCAGCAGTGGGAGGGGCTACGAGCAGTACTTC.

J is TRBJ2-3 and V is TRBV9; possibly TRBD1 for D (5 bases). Looked up from germline, CDR1 is SGDLS and CDR2 is YYNGEE. The CDR3 covers 17 residues. Trimming removed 3 bases from V and 1 base from J, with 18 bases in between. The CDR3 spells CASSDPVAKGRTDTQYF. In DNA form, the CDR3 reads TGTGCCAGCAGCGATCCAGTAGCTAAGGGGCGCACAGATACGCAGTATTTT. Full variable domain (outside the CDR3, taken from reference TRBV9 and TRBJ2-3): DSGVTQTPKHLITATGQRVTLRCSPRSGDLSVYWYQQSLDQGLQFLIQYYNGEERAKGNILERFSAQQFPDLHSELNLSSLELGDSALYFCASSDPVAKGRTDTQYFGPGTRLTVL.

The sample holds a few counts of this clone. The chain links TRBV6-4 to TRBJ2-3; D gene uncertain. CDR3 length equals 13 residues. The germline V gene encodes CDR1 MRHNA and CDR2 SNTAGT. V lost 3 bases to trimming and J lost 5 bases, with 9 bases between them. The CDR3 nucleotides read TGTGCCAGCAGTGAGACCGAGGAAGATACGCAGTATTTT. Protein sequence: CASSETEEDTQYF.

The genes are TRBV11-2 and TRBJ2-7, with 9 bases that match TRBD2. V dropped 0 bases and J dropped 7; count of bases not matched to a gene: 7. The CDR3 runs to 15 residues. Germline CDR1 and CDR2: SGHAT and FQNNGV. The CDR3 sequence: CASSLEGTSLWEQYF. As DNA, the CDR3 is TGTGCCAGCAGCTTAGAAGGGACTAGCCTCTGGGAGCAGTACTTC.

The chain is built from TRBV6-1 and TRBJ1-1; D gene uncertain. Trimming took 3 bases from V and 0 from J, leaving 5 bases between them. CDR3 length equals 13 residues. The germline gives CDR1 MNHNS, CDR2 SASEGT. The CDR3 spells CASSDHMNTEAFF. The CDR3 bases are TGTGCCAGCAGTGATCACATGAACACTGAAGCTTTCTTT.

V gene TRBV9 combines with J gene TRBJ2-3; D possibly corresponds to TRBD2 (6 bases). The CDR3 consists of 16 residues. V was trimmed by 0 bases and J by 4 bases, leaving 15 bases between them. CDR1 SGDLS and CDR2 YYNGEE come from the germline V gene. This CDR3 reads CASSVVPGWGADTQYF. The CDR3 coding sequence is TGTGCCAGCAGCGTAGTCCCCGGTTGGGGGGCAGATACGCAGTATTTT.

The gene calls are TRBV5-1 and TRBJ1-2; 7 bases fit TRBD1. In germline, CDR1 is SGHRS, CDR2 YFSETQ. The CDR3 covers 15 residues. V was pared by 6 bases and J by 5 bases, with 13 bases of the junction left unmatched. The DNA of the CDR3 is TGCGCCAGCAAACCAGACAGGGCCCCGGGATATGGCTACACCTTC. This encodes CASKPDRAPGYGYTF.

The rearrangement links TRBV5-1 to TRBJ1-1; D might be TRBD1 (6 bases). The CDR3 sequence is 14 residues long. V was pared by 3 bases and J by 6 bases, with 15 bases between. Germline loops: CDR1 SGHRS, CDR2 YFSETQ. Here the CDR3 DNA reads TGCGCCAGCAGCTCCAAAGTAGGGGGACCTGAAGCTTTCTTT. As protein: CASSSKVGGPEAFF.

The gene calls are TRBV9 and TRBJ1-5; TRBD1 might be the D (5 bases). Per germline, CDR1 SGDLS and CDR2 YYNGEE. This CDR3 comprises 14 residues. Trimming stripped 0 bases from V and 4 bases from J, with 8 bases between. CDR3 loop: CASSVGQGNQPQHF. Written as DNA, the CDR3 is TGTGCCAGCAGCGTAGGGCAGGGTAATCAGCCCCAGCATTTT.

The chain uses TRBV7-8 and TRBJ1-6; D is undetermined. The CDR3 contains 15 residues. V lost 5 bases and J lost 11, with 19 bases in between. Germline CDR1 reads SGHVS; CDR2 reads FQNEAQ. The CDR3 protein is CASSPDGIVPTPLHF. The CDR3, as DNA: TGTGCCAGCAGCCCGGACGGGATTGTTCCTACACCCCTCCACTTT.

This sequence joins TRBV27 and TRBJ2-1; tentatively, D is TRBD2 (6 bases). The CDR3 covers 14 residues. Looked up from germline, CDR1 is MNHEY and CDR2 is SMNVEV (reference sequence). V was cut by 6 bases and J by 10 bases, with 19 bases left in between. In DNA, the CDR3 is TGTGCCAGCAGGCTAGCGAGCGGGCCCCGGGAGCAGTTCTTC. Its translation is CASRLASGPREQFF.

The CDR3 sequence: CASSLRTAEDGELFF. The CDR3 nucleotides read TGTGCCAGCAGCTTAAGGACAGCGGAGGACGGGGAGCTGTTTTTT. V and J are TRBV11-3 and TRBJ2-2; D possibly corresponds to TRBD1 (6 bases). Germline-derived CDR1 and CDR2 are SGHNT and YENEEA. V shed 2 bases and J shed 7 bases, with 14 bases lying between them. This CDR3 has 15 amino acids.

As DNA, the CDR3 is TGTGCCAGCAGCTTAGTAACGGGTCAGGGATTATTTATAGAGAACACTGAAGCTTTCTTT. Its translation: CASSLVTGQGLFIENTEAFF. The V and J genes are TRBV11-3 and TRBJ1-1, with D possibly TRBD1 on 5 matching bases. The CDR3 covers 20 residues. Germline loops: CDR1 SGHNT, CDR2 YENEEA. V shed 1 base and J shed 1 base, with 25 bases lying between them.

The rearrangement uses TRBV4-3 and TRBJ2-7, with 7 positions matching TRBD1. Germline CDR1 LGHNA, CDR2 YSLEER. The CDR3 consists of 16 residues. J lost 0 bases, V lost 3 bases, and 8 bases had no gene match. CDR3 residues: CASSHNDRDPSYEQYF. The CDR3 DNA follows: TGCGCCAGCAGCCACAACGACAGGGATCCCTCCTACGAGCAGTACTTC.

This clone was detected many times. CDR3 in DNA: TGTGCCAGCAGCCAAGGGACTAGCGGGGGTTGGACCCAGTACTTC. It is translated as CASSQGTSGGWTQYF. The chain employs TRBV4-2 and TRBJ2-5; TRBD2 matches 13 bases. From germline, CDR1 is LGHNA and CDR2 YNFKEQ. Germline trimming cut 1 base from V and 7 bases from J; bases unmatched to any gene: 3. This CDR3 is 15 amino acids long.

The chain uses TRBV27 and TRBJ1-1; maybe TRBD1 (6 bases). Trimming shortened V by 6 bases and J by 0 bases, and 14 bases separated the two germline ends. The CDR3 spans 15 residues. CDR1 is MNHEY and CDR2 is SMNVEV in the germline V gene (reference sequence). CDR3 coding DNA: TGTGCCAGCAGGCTCCGGACAGAAATGAACACTGAAGCTTTCTTT. It yields the protein CASRLRTEMNTEAFF.

The rearrangement uses TRBV7-2 and TRBJ1-3; D is undetermined. The CDR3 loop spans 14 amino acids. The germline V and J ends were trimmed by 3 bases and 0 bases, with 6 bases remaining between them. CDR1 and CDR2 from the germline V gene are SGHTA and FQGNSA. In DNA form, the CDR3 reads TGTGCCAGCAGCTTCGGGTTCTCTGGAAACACCATATATTTT. Residues: CASSFGFSGNTIYF.